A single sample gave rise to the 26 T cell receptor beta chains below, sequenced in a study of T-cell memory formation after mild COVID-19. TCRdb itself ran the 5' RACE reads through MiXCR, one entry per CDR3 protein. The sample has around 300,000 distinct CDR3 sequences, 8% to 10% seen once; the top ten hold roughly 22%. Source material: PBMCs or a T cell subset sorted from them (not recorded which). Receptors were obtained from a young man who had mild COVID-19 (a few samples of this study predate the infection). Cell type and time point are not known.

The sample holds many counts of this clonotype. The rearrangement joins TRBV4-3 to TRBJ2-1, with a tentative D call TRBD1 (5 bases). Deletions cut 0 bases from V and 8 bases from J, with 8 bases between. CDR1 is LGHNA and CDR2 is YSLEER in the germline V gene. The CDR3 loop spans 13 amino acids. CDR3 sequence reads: CASSQDAGYEQFF. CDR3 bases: TGCGCCAGCAGCCAAGATGCAGGGTATGAGCAGTTCTTC.

CDR3 amino acids: CASSPDRGGGGYTF. The CDR3 DNA follows: TGTGCCAGCTCACCAGACAGGGGAGGCGGTGGCTACACCTTC. The chain uses TRBV18 and TRBJ1-2, with TRBD1 matching over 8 bases. The V gene's germline CDR1 is KGHSH and CDR2 LQKENI. V lost 2 bases to trimming and J lost 7 bases; unmatched junction nucleotides: 6. The CDR3 extends over 14 amino acids.

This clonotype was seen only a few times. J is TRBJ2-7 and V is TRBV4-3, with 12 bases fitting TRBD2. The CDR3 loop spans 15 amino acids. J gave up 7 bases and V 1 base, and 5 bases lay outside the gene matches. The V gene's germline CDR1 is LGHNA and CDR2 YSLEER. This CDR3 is CASSQGLAGVGEQYF. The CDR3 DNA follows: TGCGCCAGCAGCCAAGGACTAGCGGGGGTCGGTGAGCAGTACTTC.

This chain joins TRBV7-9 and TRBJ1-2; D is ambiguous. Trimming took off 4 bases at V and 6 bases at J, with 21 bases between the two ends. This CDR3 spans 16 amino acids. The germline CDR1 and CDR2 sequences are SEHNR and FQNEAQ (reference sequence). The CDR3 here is CASSSPRKIRSDGYTF. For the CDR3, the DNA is TGTGCCAGCAGCTCTCCCAGGAAGATAAGGAGCGATGGCTACACCTTC.

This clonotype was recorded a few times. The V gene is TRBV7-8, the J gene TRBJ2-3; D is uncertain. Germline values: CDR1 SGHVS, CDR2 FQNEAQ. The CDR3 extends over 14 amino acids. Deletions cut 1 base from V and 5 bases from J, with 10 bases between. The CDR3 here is CASSLEGWKDTQYF. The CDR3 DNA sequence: TGTGCCAGCAGCTTAGAAGGGTGGAAAGATACGCAGTATTTT.

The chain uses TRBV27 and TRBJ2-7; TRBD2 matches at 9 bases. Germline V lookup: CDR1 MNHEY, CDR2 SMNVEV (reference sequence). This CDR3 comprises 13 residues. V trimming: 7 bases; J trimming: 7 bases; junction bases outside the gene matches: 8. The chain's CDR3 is CASTSGNLWEQYF. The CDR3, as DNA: TGTGCCAGCACTAGCGGGAACTTATGGGAGCAGTACTTC.

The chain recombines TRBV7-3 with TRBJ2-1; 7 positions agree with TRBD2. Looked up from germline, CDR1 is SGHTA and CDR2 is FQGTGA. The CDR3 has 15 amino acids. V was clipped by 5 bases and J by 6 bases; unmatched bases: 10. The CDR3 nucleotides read TGTGCCAGCAGCCAAGGTGGCGGGGGTCGCAATGAGCAGTTCTTC. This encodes CASSQGGGGRNEQFF.

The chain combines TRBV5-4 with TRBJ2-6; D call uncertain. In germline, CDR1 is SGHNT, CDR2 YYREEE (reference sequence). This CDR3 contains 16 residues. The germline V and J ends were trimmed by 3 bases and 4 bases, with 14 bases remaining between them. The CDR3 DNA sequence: TGTGCCAGCAGCTCCTGGGTCCGTTCGGGGGCCAACGTCCTGACTTTC. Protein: CASSSWVRSGANVLTF.

In nucleotides, the CDR3 is TGCGCCAGCAAGGTGGGTGATGGGTTCTTCTACGAGCAGTACGTC. Protein product: CASKVGDGFFYEQYV. The chain has TRBV5-1 and TRBJ2-7; D gene unclear. This CDR3 has 15 amino acids. The germline CDR1 and CDR2 sequences are SGHRS and YFSETQ. Trimming stripped 6 bases from V and 3 bases from J, with 19 bases between.

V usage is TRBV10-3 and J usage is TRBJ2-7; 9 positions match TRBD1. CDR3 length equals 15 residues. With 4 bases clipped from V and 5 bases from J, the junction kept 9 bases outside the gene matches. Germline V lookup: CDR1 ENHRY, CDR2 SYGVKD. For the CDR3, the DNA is TGTGCCATCAGTGGAGGGACAGGGATTTACCACGAGCAGTACTTC. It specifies CAISGGTGIYHEQYF.

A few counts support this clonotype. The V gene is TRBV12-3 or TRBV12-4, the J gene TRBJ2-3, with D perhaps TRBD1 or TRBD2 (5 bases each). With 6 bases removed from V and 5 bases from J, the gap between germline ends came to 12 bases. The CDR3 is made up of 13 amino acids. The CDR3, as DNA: TGTGCCAGCAGCCGGGGCAGATTAGATACGCAGTATTTT. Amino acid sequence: CASSRGRLDTQYF.

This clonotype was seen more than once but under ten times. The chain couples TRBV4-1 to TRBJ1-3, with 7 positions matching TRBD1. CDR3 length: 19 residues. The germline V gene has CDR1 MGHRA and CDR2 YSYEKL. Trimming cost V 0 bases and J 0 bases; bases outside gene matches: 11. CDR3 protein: CASSQDSRDRSLSGNTIYF. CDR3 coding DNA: TGCGCCAGCAGCCAAGATAGTCGGGACAGATCACTCTCTGGAAACACCATATATTTT.

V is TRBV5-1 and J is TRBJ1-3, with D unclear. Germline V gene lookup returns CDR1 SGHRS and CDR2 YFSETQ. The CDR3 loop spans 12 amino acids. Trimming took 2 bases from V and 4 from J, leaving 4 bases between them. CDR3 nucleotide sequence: TGCGCCAGCAGCTTTGAAGGAAACACCATATATTTT. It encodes CASSFEGNTIYF.

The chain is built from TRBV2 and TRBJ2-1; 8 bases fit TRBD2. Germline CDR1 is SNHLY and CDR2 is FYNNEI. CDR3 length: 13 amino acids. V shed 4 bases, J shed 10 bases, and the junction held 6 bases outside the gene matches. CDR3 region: CASSGGGGREQFF. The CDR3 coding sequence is TGTGCCAGCAGTGGGGGCGGGGGGCGAGAGCAGTTCTTC.

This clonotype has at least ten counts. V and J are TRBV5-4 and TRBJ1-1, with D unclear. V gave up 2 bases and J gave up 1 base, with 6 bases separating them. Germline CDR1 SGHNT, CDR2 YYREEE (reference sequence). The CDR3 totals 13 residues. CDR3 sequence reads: CASSFPENTEAFF. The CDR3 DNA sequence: TGTGCCAGCAGCTTCCCAGAGAACACTGAAGCTTTCTTT.

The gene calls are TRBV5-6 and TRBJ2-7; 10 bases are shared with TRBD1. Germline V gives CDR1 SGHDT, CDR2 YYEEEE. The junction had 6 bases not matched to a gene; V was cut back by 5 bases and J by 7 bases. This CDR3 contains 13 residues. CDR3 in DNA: TGTGCCAGCAGAAGACAGGGGGCAAAAGAGCAGTACGTC. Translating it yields CASRRQGAKEQYV.

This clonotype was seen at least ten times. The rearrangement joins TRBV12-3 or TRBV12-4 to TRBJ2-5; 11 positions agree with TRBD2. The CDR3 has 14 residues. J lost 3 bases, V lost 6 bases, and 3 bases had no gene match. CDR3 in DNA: TGTGCCAGCAGCCTAGCGGGGGGAGAAGAGACCCAGTACTTC. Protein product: CASSLAGGEETQYF.

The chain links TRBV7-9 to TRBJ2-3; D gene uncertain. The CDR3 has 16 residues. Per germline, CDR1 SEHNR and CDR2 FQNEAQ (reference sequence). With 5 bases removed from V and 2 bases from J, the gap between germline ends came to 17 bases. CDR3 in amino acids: CASSPWSGTPTDTQYF. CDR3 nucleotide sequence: TGTGCCAGCAGCCCCTGGAGTGGTACTCCCACAGATACGCAGTATTTT. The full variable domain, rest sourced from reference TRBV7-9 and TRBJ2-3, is DTGVSQNPRHKITKRGQNVTFRCDPISEHNRLYWYRQTLGQGPEFLTYFQNEAQLEKSRLLSDRFSAERPKGSFSTLEIQRTEQGDSAMYLCASSPWSGTPTDTQYFGPGTRLTVL.

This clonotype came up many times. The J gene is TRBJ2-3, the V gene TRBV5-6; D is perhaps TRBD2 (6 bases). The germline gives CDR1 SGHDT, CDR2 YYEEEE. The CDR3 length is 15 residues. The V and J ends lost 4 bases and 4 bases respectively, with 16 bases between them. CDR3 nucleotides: TGTGCCAGCAGCCCAGCTTCGGGGGTCGCAGATACGCAGTATTTT. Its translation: CASSPASGVADTQYF.

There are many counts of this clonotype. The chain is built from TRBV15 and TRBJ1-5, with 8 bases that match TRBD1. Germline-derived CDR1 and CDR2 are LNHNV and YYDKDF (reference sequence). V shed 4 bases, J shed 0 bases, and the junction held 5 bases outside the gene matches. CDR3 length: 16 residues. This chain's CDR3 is CATSNWGQDSNQPQHF. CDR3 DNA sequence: TGTGCCACCAGCAACTGGGGACAGGATAGCAATCAGCCCCAGCATTTT. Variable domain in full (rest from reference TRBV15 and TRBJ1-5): DAMVIQNPRYQVTQFGKPVTLSCSQTLNHNVMYWYQQKSSQAPKLLFHYYDKDFNNEADTPDNFQSRRPNTSFCFLDIRSPGLGDTAMYLCATSNWGQDSNQPQHFGDGTRLSIL.

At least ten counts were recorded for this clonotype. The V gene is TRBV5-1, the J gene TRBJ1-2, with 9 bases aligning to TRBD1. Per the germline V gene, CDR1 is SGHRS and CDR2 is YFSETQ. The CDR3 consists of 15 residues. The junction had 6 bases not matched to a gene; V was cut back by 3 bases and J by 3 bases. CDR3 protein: CASSSSGTGHYGYTF. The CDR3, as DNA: TGCGCCAGCAGCTCCTCCGGGACAGGGCACTATGGCTACACCTTC.

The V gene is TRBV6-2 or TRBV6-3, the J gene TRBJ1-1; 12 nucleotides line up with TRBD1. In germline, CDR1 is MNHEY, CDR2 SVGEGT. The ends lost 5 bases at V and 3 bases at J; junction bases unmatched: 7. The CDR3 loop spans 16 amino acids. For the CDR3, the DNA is TGTGCCAGCAGTGGGACAGGGGGCAGCCGCGACACTGAAGCTTTCTTT. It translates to CASSGTGGSRDTEAFF.

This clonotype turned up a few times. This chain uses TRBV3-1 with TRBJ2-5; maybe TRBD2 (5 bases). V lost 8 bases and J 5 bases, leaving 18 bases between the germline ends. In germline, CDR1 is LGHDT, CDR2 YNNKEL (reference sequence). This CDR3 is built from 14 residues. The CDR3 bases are TGTGCCAGCGAGCGTCAAGCGGTCCGGGAGACCCAGTACTTC. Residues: CASERQAVRETQYF.

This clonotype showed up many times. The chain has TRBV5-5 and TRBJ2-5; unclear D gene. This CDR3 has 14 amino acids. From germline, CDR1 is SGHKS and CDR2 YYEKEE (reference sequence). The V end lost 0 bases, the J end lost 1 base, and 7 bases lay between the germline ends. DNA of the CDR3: TGTGCCAGCAGCTTGGGTCCCTTCCAAGAGACCCAGTACTTC. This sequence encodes CASSLGPFQETQYF. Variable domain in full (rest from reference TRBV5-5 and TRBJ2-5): DAGVTQSPTHLIKTRGQQVTLRCSPISGHKSVSWYQQVLGQGPQFIFQYYEKEERGRGNFPDRFSARQFPNYSSELNVNALLLGDSALYLCASSLGPFQETQYFGPGTRLLVL.

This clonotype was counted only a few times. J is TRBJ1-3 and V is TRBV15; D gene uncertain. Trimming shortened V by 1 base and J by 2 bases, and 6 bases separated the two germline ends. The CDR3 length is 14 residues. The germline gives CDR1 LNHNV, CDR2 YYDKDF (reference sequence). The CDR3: CATSRVGAGNTIYF. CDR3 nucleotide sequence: TGTGCCACCAGCAGAGTCGGGGCTGGAAACACCATATATTTT.

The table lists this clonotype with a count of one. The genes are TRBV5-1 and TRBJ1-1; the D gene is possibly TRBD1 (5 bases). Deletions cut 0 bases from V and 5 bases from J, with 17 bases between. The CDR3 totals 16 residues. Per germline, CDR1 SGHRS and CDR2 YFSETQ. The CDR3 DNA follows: TGCGCCAGCAGCTTGGACTTCCCGGGGGAGTATACTGAAGCTTTCTTT. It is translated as CASSLDFPGEYTEAFF.